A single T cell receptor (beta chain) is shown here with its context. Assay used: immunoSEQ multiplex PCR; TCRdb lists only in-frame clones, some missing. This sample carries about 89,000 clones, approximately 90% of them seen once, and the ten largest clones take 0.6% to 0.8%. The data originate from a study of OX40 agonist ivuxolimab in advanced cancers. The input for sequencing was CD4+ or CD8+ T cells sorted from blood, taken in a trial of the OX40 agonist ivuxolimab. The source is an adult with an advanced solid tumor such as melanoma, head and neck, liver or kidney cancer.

The CDR3 spells CASRRSGTVSTDTQYF. The CDR3, as DNA: TGTGCCAGCAGGAGATCGGGAACCGTTAGCACAGATACGCAGTATTTT. J is TRBJ2-3 and V is TRBV28, with TRBD2 as a possible D gene (5 bases). In germline, CDR1 is MDHEN, CDR2 SYDVKM. With 6 bases removed from V and 0 bases from J, the gap between germline ends came to 16 bases. The CDR3 contains 16 residues.